The next 22 T cell receptor beta chains were all read from a single sample in a study of graft-versus-host responses after intestinal transplantation. The table came from immunoSEQ multiplex PCR; TCRdb's copy has only in-frame clones and leaves some out. This table has about 25,000 clones, more than 80% appearing once. This sample comprised PBMCs, obtained 18 days after transplant. Every receptor here comes from a human patient who received an intestinal transplant, so some T cells may come from the graft donor.

The chain couples TRBV2 to TRBJ2-3; D is uncertain. CDR1 is SNHLY and CDR2 is FYNNEI in the germline V gene. Trimming left V 1 base short and J 2 bases short, with 7 bases between. The CDR3 is 14 residues long. CDR3 DNA sequence: TGTGCCAGCAGTGAAGGGGCAAACACAGATACGCAGTATTTT. This gives the protein CASSEGANTDTQYF.

The CDR3: CASSPPRGGQDTQYF. As DNA, the CDR3 is TGTGCCAGCTCACCACCGAGGGGGGGCCAAGATACGCAGTATTTT. The chain carries TRBV18 and TRBJ2-3; weak D call: TRBD2 (7 bases). The CDR3 is made up of 15 amino acids. CDR1 and CDR2 (germline): KGHSH, LQKENI. Trimming took off 0 bases at V and 5 bases at J, with 12 bases between the two ends.

The V call is TRBV30, the J call TRBJ2-3; tentative D call: TRBD2 (6 bases). The CDR3 runs 14 residues. Per germline, CDR1 GTSNPN and CDR2 SVGIG (reference sequence). V was trimmed by 3 bases and J by 6 bases, leaving 16 bases between them. CDR3 nucleotide sequence: TGTGCCTGGAGGCGGGAAAGCCGGGGGGATACGCAGTATTTT. Translated, it gives CAWRRESRGDTQYF.

The chain carries TRBV5-1 and TRBJ1-1; 7 bases line up with TRBD1. This CDR3 region has 14 residues. J gave up 6 bases and V 4 bases, and 9 bases lay outside the gene matches. CDR1 and CDR2 (germline): SGHRS, YFSETQ. The CDR3 sequence is CASSEVDRVSEAFF. CDR3 DNA sequence: TGCGCCAGCAGCGAGGTAGACAGGGTTTCTGAAGCTTTCTTT.

Turning to this clone: The germline gene is not matched at one end of the junction; a read error may be the cause. V gene TRBV14 combines with J gene TRBJ2-7; D possibly uses TRBD1 or TRBD2 (5 bases each). CDR1 is SGHDN and CDR2 is FVKESK in the germline V gene. The CDR3 runs 12 residues. For the CDR3, the DNA is TGTGCCCGCAGCCCGGGGCCCTACGAGCAGTACTTC. This encodes CARSPGPYEQYF. Using reference TRBV14 and TRBJ2-7 for the parts outside the CDR3, the full variable domain is EAGVTQFPSHSVIEKGQTVTLRCDPISGHDNLYWYRRVMGKEIKFLLHFVKESKQDESGMPNNRFLAERTGGTYSTLKVQPAELEDSGVYFCARSPGPYEQYFGPGTRLTVT.

The V and J genes are TRBV2 and TRBJ2-2; 8 nucleotides match TRBD2. The ends lost 9 bases at V and 6 bases at J; junction bases unmatched: 9. In germline, CDR1 is SNHLY, CDR2 FYNNEI. The CDR3 runs to 14 residues. The CDR3 loop is CASSGAFQSGELFF. The CDR3 DNA is TGTGCCAGTAGCGGGGCCTTCCAATCCGGGGAGCTGTTTTTT.

This clone was seen just once. The chain uses TRBV29-1 and TRBJ2-5; D remains unclear. The CDR3 runs 13 residues. Germline CDR1 and CDR2: SQVTM and ANQGSEA. V lost 8 bases, J lost 1 base, and 14 bases lay in between. The CDR3 protein is CSFRPGPQETQYF. Here the CDR3 DNA reads TGCAGCTTCAGACCCGGGCCCCAAGAGACCCAGTACTTC.

The rearrangement uses TRBV5-1 and TRBJ2-7; TRBD1 agrees at 10 bases. Germline loops: CDR1 SGHRS, CDR2 YFSETQ. The CDR3 length is 14 residues. The ends lost 6 bases at V and 3 bases at J; junction bases unmatched: 6. Here the CDR3 reads CASTPGQGVYEQYF. The DNA of the CDR3 is TGCGCCAGCACCCCCGGACAGGGGGTCTACGAGCAGTACTTC.

The J gene is TRBJ1-1, the V gene TRBV2, with no clear D. V dropped 1 base and J dropped 1 base, with 7 bases sitting between them. CDR1 SNHLY and CDR2 FYNNEI come from the germline V gene. The CDR3 consists of 14 residues. CDR3 in amino acids: CASSEGRRNTEAFF. CDR3 DNA sequence: TGTGCCAGCAGTGAAGGCAGGAGGAACACTGAAGCTTTCTTT. Combining the CDR3 with reference TRBV2 and TRBJ1-1 gives the whole variable domain EPEVTQTPSHQVTQMGQEVILRCVPISNHLYFYWYRQILGQKVEFLVSFYNNEISEKSEIFDDQFSVERPDGSNFTLKIRSTKLEDSAMYFCASSEGRRNTEAFFGQGTRLTVV.

The chain uses TRBV29-1 and TRBJ2-3; 10 bases map to TRBD1. Trimming removed 4 bases from V and 5 bases from J; junction bases left unmatched: 6. Germline V lookup: CDR1 SQVTM, CDR2 ANQGSEA. The CDR3 is made up of 14 amino acids. CDR3 coding DNA: TGCAGCGTTGCTGGGACAGGGGATATAGATACGCAGTATTTT. It translates to CSVAGTGDIDTQYF.

This clone was counted once. The V and J genes are TRBV4-1 and TRBJ2-7; no reliable D call. Between the trimmed V and J ends, which lost 0 bases and 4 bases, there was a span of 16 bases. The length of the CDR3 is 16 residues. Germline CDR1 and CDR2: MGHRA and YSYEKL. CDR3 loop: CASSQEEAAFFYEQYF. In DNA, the CDR3 is TGCGCCAGCAGCCAAGAAGAGGCGGCCTTCTTTTACGAGCAGTACTTC.

This clone was seen once. This rearrangement joins TRBV9 to TRBJ1-2, with D unresolved. This CDR3 is 14 amino acids long. V was cut by 4 bases and J by 8 bases, with 18 bases left in between. The V gene's germline CDR1 is SGDLS and CDR2 YYNGEE. CDR3 sequence (DNA): TGTGCCAGCAGCCCCCGGGAACCTAACACCGGCTACACCTTC. Its translation is CASSPREPNTGYTF.

The rearrangement joins TRBV29-1 to TRBJ1-3, with a weak D call TRBD1 (5 bases). The CDR3 consists of 14 residues. Germline loops: CDR1 SQVTM, CDR2 ANQGSEA. V dropped 4 bases and J dropped 3 bases, with 13 bases sitting between them. The CDR3 DNA reads as TGCAGCGTTGTTGAAGGGACTAATGGAAACACCATATATTTT. As protein: CSVVEGTNGNTIYF.

The chain couples TRBV27 to TRBJ2-1; D unclear. V gave up 4 bases and J gave up 3 bases, with 22 bases separating them. Germline loops: CDR1 MNHEY, CDR2 SMNVEV (reference sequence). The CDR3 has 18 amino acids. Here the CDR3 reads CASSSLILTEPNYNEQFF. In DNA form, the CDR3 reads TGTGCCAGCAGTTCACTAATCCTGACCGAGCCCAACTACAATGAGCAGTTCTTC.

This chain uses TRBV7-9 with TRBJ1-1, with D possibly matching TRBD1 (6 bases). Trimming stripped 5 bases from V and 1 base from J, with 11 bases between. Germline V gene data show CDR1 as SEHNR and CDR2 as FQNEAQ (reference sequence). This CDR3 is built from 14 residues. The CDR3 DNA sequence: TGTGCCAGCAGCCCGGGACAACGGAACACTGAAGCTTTCTTT. Its translation: CASSPGQRNTEAFF.

V usage is TRBV4-2 and J usage is TRBJ2-1; 7 bases agree with TRBD2. CDR1 and CDR2 (germline): LGHNA, YNFKEQ. V was pared by 4 bases and J by 2 bases, with 5 bases of the junction left unmatched. The CDR3 is 15 residues long. The CDR3 bases are TGTGCCAGCAGCCCTATTGCGGGGGCCTACAATGAGCAGTTCTTC. It is translated as CASSPIAGAYNEQFF.

This chain uses TRBV4-1 with TRBJ2-5, with 8 bases fitting TRBD2. V lost 3 bases, J lost 4 bases, and 16 bases stayed unmatched. CDR1 MGHRA and CDR2 YSYEKL come from the germline V gene. CDR3 length: 18 amino acids. In DNA, the CDR3 is TGCGCCAGCAGCCACCTACCGCCGGGACTAGGGTCTTCAGAGACCCAGTACTTC. Translation: CASSHLPPGLGSSETQYF.

The V and J genes are TRBV5-4 and TRBJ2-1; a possible D gene is TRBD2 (6 bases). This CDR3 is built from 13 residues. CDR1 is SGHNT, CDR2 YYREEE, per germline (reference sequence). V shed 5 bases and J shed 6 bases, with 12 bases lying between them. CDR3: CASRRVTSNEQFF. The CDR3 DNA sequence: TGTGCCAGCAGGCGTGTGACTAGCAATGAGCAGTTCTTC.

The CDR3 DNA follows: TGTGCCAGCAGCCCCATAGCGGGGGCCGCCCCCTACGAGCAGTACTTC. Translation gives CASSPIAGAAPYEQYF. The gene calls are TRBV9 and TRBJ2-7, with 9 bases lining up with TRBD2. CDR3 length: 16 amino acids. Trimming removed 4 bases from V and 2 bases from J; junction bases left unmatched: 10. Germline V lookup: CDR1 SGDLS, CDR2 YYNGEE.

This chain links TRBV5-1 with TRBJ2-2; tentatively, D is TRBD1 or TRBD2 (6 bases each). Trimming took 4 bases from V and 3 from J, leaving 13 bases between them. CDR3 size: 15 residues. Germline loops: CDR1 SGHRS, CDR2 YFSETQ. As DNA, the CDR3 is TGCGCCAGCAGCGACGGGGGCCGTTACACCGGGGAGCTGTTTTTT. Translation: CASSDGGRYTGELFF.

The chain combines TRBV14 with TRBJ2-7; D remains ambiguous. V was cut by 1 base and J by 6 bases, with 7 bases left in between. This CDR3 has 12 residues. Germline CDR1 and CDR2: SGHDN and FVKESK. CDR3 loop: CASSQVLGEQYF. Written as DNA, the CDR3 is TGTGCCAGCAGCCAAGTTTTGGGCGAGCAGTACTTC.

This chain joins TRBV12-5 and TRBJ2-3; D unclear. Per the germline V gene, CDR1 is LGHNT and CDR2 is FRNRAP. V was clipped by 3 bases and J by 3 bases, with 7 bases between them. The CDR3 loop spans 13 amino acids. As DNA, the CDR3 is TGTGCTAGTGGTTTTTCGCGGACAGATACGCAGTATTTT. It yields the protein CASGFSRTDTQYF. Variable domain in full (rest from reference TRBV12-5 and TRBJ2-3): DARVTQTPRHKVTEMGQEVTMRCQPILGHNTVFWYRQTMMQGLELLAYFRNRAPLDDSGMPKDRFSAEMPDATLATLKIQPSEPRDSAVYFCASGFSRTDTQYFGPGTRLTVL.